Sequencing of this TCR beta chain was carried out in a study of regulatory T cells in long-lasting Graves disease. The authors built TCR beta libraries using iRepertoire HTBI primers and Arm-PCR of CDR3 regions. One entry per CDR3 protein, called by TCRdb with MiXCR from the multiplex PCR reads. In the table there are about 400,000 distinct CDR3 sequences, around 16% of which are singletons. With V trimmed by 7 bases and J by 6 bases, 12 bases remained unmatched. Per the germline V gene, CDR1 is SNHLY and CDR2 is FYNNEI. The CDR3 has 15 amino acids. This clonotype appeared many times. The sample's time point: newly diagnosed GD, antithyroid drugs for less than 3 months. The TCR library was made from RNA extracted from PBMCs. The same data also went into a second study, on T cells in Graves' hyperthyroidism and ophthalmopathy. From that report: During a first-round RT-PCR of the TCR CDR3, the HTBI primer set was used. Most thyroid-expanded clonotypes above 0.001 were also found in blood. Separation of ophthalmopathy from stable hyperthyroidism was achieved by a 13 V-J model.

The clonotype originates from a woman aged 18-29 years with Graves disease. The chain uses TRBV2 and TRBJ2-1; 7 bases match TRBD1. The sequencing used peripheral blood mononuclear cells (PBMCs), collected at new diagnosis, from a patient treated with antithyroid drugs. The CDR3 region has the DNA TGTGCCAGCACCCCAACAGGGGTTGGGGGCAATGAGCAGTTCTTC. This translates into CASTPTGVGGNEQFF. The whole variable domain, remainder taken from reference TRBV2 and TRBJ2-1, is EPEVTQTPSHQVTQMGQEVILRCVPISNHLYFYWYRQILGQKVEFLVSFYNNEISEKSEIFDDQFSVERPDGSNFTLKIRSTKLEDSAMYFCASTPTGVGGNEQFFGPGTRLTVL.